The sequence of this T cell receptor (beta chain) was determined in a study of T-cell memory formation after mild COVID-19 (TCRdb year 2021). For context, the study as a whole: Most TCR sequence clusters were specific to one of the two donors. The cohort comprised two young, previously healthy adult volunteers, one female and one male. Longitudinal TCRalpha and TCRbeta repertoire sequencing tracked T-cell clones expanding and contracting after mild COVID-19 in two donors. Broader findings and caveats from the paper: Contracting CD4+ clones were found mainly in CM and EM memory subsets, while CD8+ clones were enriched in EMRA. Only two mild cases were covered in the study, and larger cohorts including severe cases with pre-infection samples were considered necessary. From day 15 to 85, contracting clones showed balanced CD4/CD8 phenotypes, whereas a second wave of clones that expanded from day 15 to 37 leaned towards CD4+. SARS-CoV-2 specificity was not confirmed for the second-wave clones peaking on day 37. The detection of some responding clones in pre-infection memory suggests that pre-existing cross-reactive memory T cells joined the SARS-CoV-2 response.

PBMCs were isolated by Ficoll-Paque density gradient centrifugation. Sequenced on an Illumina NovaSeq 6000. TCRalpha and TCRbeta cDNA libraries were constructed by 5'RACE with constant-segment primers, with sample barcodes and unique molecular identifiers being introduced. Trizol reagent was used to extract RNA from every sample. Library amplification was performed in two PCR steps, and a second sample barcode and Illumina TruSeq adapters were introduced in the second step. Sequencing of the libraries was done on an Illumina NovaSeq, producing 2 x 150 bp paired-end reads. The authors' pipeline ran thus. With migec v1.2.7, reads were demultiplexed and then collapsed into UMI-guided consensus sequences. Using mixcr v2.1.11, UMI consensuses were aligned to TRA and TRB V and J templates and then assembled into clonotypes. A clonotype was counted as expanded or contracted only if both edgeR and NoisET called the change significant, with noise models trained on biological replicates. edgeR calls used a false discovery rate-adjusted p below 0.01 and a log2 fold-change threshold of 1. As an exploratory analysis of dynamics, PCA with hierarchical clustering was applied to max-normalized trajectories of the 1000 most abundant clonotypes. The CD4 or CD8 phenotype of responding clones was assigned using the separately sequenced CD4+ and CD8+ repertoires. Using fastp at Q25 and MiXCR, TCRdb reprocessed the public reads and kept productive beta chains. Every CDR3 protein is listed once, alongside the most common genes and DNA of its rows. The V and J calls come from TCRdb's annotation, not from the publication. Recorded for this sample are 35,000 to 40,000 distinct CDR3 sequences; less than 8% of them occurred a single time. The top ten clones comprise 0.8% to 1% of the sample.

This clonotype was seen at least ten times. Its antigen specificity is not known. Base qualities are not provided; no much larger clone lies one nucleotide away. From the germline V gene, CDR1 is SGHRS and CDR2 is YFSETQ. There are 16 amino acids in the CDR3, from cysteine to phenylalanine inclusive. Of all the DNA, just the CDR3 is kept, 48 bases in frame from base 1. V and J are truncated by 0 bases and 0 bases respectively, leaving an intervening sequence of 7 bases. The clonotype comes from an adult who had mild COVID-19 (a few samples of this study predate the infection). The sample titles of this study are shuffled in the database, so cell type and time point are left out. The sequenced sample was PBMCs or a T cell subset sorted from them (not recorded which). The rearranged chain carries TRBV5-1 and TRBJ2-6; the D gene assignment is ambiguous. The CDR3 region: CASSLDWSSGANVLTF. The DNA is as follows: TGCGCCAGCAGCTTGGATTGGAGCTCTGGGGCCAACGTCCTGACTTTC.